The present T cell receptor (beta chain) was sequenced within a study of blood T cell repertoires in COVID-19 (dated by TCRdb to between 2020 and 2021). Looking at the study overall: Samples from collaborators originated in the United States, Italy and Spain and spanned both the acute and convalescent phases of COVID-19. Nearly every sample came with metadata listing a de-identified subject ID, COVID-19 status, age in years and sex. A freely available public database, intended as a resource for researchers studying the immune response to SARS-CoV-2, is where the repertoires were released. The dataset comprised deeply sampled blood TCRbeta repertoires from subjects exposed to, actively infected with, or recovered from COVID-19. Where available, HLA class I and class II types were taken from metadata supplied by the sample provider and were not determined by assay-based typing. The prospective study material was composed of cDNA or gDNA derived from T cells, B-cell-depleted T cells, or PBMCs. Samples were obtained from the ongoing ImmuneRACE study (first 160 participants) and from over a thousand subjects provided by 6 global collaborators.

TCRbeta CDR3 regions were amplified from genomic DNA by means of the immunoSEQ Assay, a bias-controlled multiplex PCR. As for the authors' bioinformatics: Nucleated cell counts per sample were estimated from amplification of reference gene primers within the assay. Sequence reads were collapsed and filtered to measure the absolute abundance of every unique TCRbeta CDR3 rearrangement. For each sample, productive Simpson clonality was calculated by taking the square root of Simpson's diversity index across productive rearrangements. TCRdb limited this immuneACCESS table to in-frame rearrangements with V and J called. A share of clones is missing; checked studies link under half to unresolved V genes, and the rest is unexplained. V and J calls and clone size are given by that table; D and trimming were obtained from the DNA. Here the sample has tens of thousands of clones; approximately 80% occur a single time. The ten biggest clones cover around 4.8% of the sample.

Beyond this particular receptor, the publication reports: The quantity of clinical and demographic metadata differed by source and by participant and was supplied without curation.

In Seattle, one collaborating source enrolled patients while the infection was active and tracked those patients longitudinally over the course of disease. The collaborating institutions used their own protocols to collect whole blood in K2EDTA tubes. For TCRbeta analysis, collaborators shipped samples in one of three forms: frozen whole blood, isolated PBMCs, or DNA extracted from either of those sample types. Trimming accounts for 0 bases at V and 6 bases at J, while the number of junction bases matched to no gene is 6. As encoded in the germline V gene, CDR1 is SGDLS while CDR2 is YYNGEE. The CDR3 sequence holds 16 residues, the cysteine and phenylalanine included. Just the 48-base CDR3 DNA is kept, in frame starting at base 1. A note on this clone: Its binding antigen is unknown. The input lacks base qualities; no much larger clone sits a single base away.

The sequence joins TRBV9 to TRBJ2-1; TRBD2 matches 10 bases in the middle. The sequenced sample consisted of peripheral blood. This clonotype was obtained from a man aged 80 or over with COVID-19, enrolled during active disease. The DNA reads as follows: TGTGCCAGCAGCGTAGCGGGAGCGGGAGGGGGCAATGAGCAGTTCTTC. It translates to CASSVAGAGGGNEQFF.